This T cell receptor beta chain was captured in a study of shared clonotypes between healthy human individuals. Overall study context: Donor composition was two women and three men, aged 18 to 49. Study results and caveats: Sharing across a few donors was seen in roughly 5% of naive CD4 clonotypes.

The CDR3 is 15 residues long. V was pared by 4 bases and J by 3 bases, with 9 bases of the junction left unmatched. CDR1 is MNHEY and CDR2 is SMNVEV in the germline V gene (reference sequence). Methods used by the authors: Because ImmunoSEQ provided only junction sequences with no quality scores, the filtering differed. Repertoires were generated with immunoSEQ multiplex PCR, while TCRdb's copy carries only in-frame clones and drops some. The D gene and trimming were derived from the DNA, and the V and J assignments and clone size from that table. The sample has a few hundred thousand clones, around 97% seen once. About this clone itself: As yet, its antigen is unknown.

The sequencing sample was made of naive CD4+ T cells sorted from blood. As to subset: CD45RA+ positively selected. The rearrangement joins TRBV27 to TRBJ2-7; TRBD2 matches 7 bases. The TCR comes from a woman in her twenties or thirties in good health. The CDR3 here is CASSSPGGVNYEQYF. The DNA of the CDR3 is TGTGCCAGCAGTTCCCCGGGAGGAGTAAACTACGAGCAGTACTTC.